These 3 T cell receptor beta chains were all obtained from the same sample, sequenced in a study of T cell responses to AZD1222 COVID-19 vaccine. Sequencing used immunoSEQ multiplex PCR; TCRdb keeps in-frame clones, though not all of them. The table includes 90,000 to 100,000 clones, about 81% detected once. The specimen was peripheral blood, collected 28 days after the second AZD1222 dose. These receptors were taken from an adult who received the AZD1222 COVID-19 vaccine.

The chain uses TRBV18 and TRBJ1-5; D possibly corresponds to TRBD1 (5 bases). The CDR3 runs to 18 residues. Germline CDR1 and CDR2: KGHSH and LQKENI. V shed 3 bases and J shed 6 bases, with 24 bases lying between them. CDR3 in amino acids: CASSPSVTGLRGSQPQHF. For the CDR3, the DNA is TGTGCCAGCTCACCGTCGGTAACTGGGTTAAGGGGCTCTCAGCCCCAGCATTTT.

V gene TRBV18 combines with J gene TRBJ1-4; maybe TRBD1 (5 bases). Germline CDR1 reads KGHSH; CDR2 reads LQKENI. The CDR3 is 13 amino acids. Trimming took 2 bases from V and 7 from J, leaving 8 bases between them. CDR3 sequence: CASSPDRTEKLFF. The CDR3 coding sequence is TGTGCCAGCTCACCAGACAGAACTGAAAAACTGTTTTTT.

The CDR3 region has the DNA TGTGCCAGCAGCCTTGGGACTTCGGGAGGGACCCAGTACTTC. Translation gives CASSLGTSGGTQYF. The J gene is TRBJ2-5, the V gene TRBV3-1 (or the pseudogene TRBV3-2); 7 nucleotides match TRBD2. V shed 4 bases, J shed 7 bases, and the junction held 9 bases outside the gene matches. Germline lookup yields CDR1 LGHDT and CDR2 YNNKEL (reference sequence). This CDR3 has 14 residues.